These T cell receptor beta chains were read from a single sample in a study of identical twins. TCRdb reanalysed the 5' RACE reads using MiXCR and keeps one entry per CDR3 protein. The sample holds 200,000 to 250,000 distinct CDR3 sequences; over 13% are singletons and the top ten take under 9.5%. The material sequenced was memory (CD45RO+) T cells sorted from blood. All receptors derive from a woman younger than 30 in good health. Each CDR3 is given with its conserved first and last residue. The D gene is left open where the match is weak. Expanded clones get a size class; other rows say once, few or many, or leave the size out.

size	V	J	D	DNA	CDR3
-	TRBV29-1	TRBJ1-1	-	TGCAGCGGCATTTCGACAAGAGAAGCTTTCTTT	CSGISTREAFF
many	TRBV4-3	TRBJ2-7	-	TGCGCCAGCAGCCAAGAAATTGTGGGCCTACGTGAGCAGTACTTC	CASSQEIVGLREQYF
few	TRBV20-1	TRBJ2-1	-	TGCAGTGCTAGGCCCAGGGGGGTTAGGTCCTACAATGAGCAGTTCTTC	CSARPRGVRSYNEQFF
-	TRBV10-3	TRBJ1-1	-	TGTGCCATCACTTCGGACACCGACACTGAAGCTTTCTTT	CAITSDTDTEAFF
-	TRBV24-1	TRBJ2-2	-	TGTGCCACCAGTGATTCTAGGGGAGCAACCAACACCGGGGAGCTGTTTTTT	CATSDSRGATNTGELFF
few	TRBV27	TRBJ2-2	-	TGTGCCAGCAGTTCTCGCCGGGACCCGAACACCGGGGAGCTGTTTTTT	CASSSRRDPNTGELFF
-	TRBV20-1	TRBJ2-1	TRBD2	TGCAGTGCTAGAGAACTAGCGGTCTACAATGAGCAGTTCTTC	CSARELAVYNEQFF
few	TRBV18	TRBJ2-7	TRBD1	TGTGCCAGCTCAACGAGGACAGGGGGGTCAACCAGCGAGCAGTACTTC	CASSTRTGGSTSEQYF
-	TRBV19	TRBJ2-2	-	TGTGCCAGTACTTCCCTAGACGAACGGGACGGGGAGCTGTTTTTT	CASTSLDERDGELFF
-	TRBV19	TRBJ2-3	-	TGTGCCAGCTCGCCAGGGGCCGCCGGAGATACGCAGTATTTT	CASSPGAAGDTQYF
many	TRBV7-9	TRBJ1-1	-	TGTGCCCTAGAGAAGGACGGGCGGAACACTGAAGCTTTCTTT	CALEKDGRNTEAFF
few	TRBV20-1	TRBJ2-5	TRBD2	TGCAGTGCTGTTGCGACTAGCGGGAGAGGTCGAGAGACCCAGTACTTC	CSAVATSGRGRETQYF
few	TRBV7-2	TRBJ1-1	-	TGTGCCAGCAGCTTACGGAAGGGTGTTTCTACTGAAGCTTTCTTT	CASSLRKGVSTEAFF
few	TRBV6-5	TRBJ2-2	-	TGTGCCAGCAGTTACGTCCGCGGGGAGCTGTTTTTT	CASSYVRGELFF
few	TRBV5-1	TRBJ2-3	TRBD2	TGCGCCAGCAGCTTGGGTTTTGGGACTACCCGCACAGATACGCAGTATTTT	CASSLGFGTTRTDTQYF
-	TRBV28	TRBJ2-2	TRBD2	TGTGCCAGCGGCCTAGCGGGGGGCACATCCACCGGGGAGCTGTTTTTT	CASGLAGGTSTGELFF
-	TRBV5-1	TRBJ2-7	TRBD2	TGCGCCAGCAGCTTTGGGATGCTAGCGGGAGACGAGCAGTACTTC	CASSFGMLAGDEQYF
-	TRBV3-1	TRBJ2-2	-	TGTGCCAGCAGCCAAGGGCCGGGTAGCGGGAACACCGGGGAGCTGTTTTTT	CASSQGPGSGNTGELFF
many	TRBV6-5	TRBJ1-3	-	TGTGCCAGCAGTTATGGAAACACCATATATTTT	CASSYGNTIYF
-	TRBV6-1	TRBJ2-6	TRBD1	TGTGCCAGCGGACAGGGGGCGCAGGGGGCCAACGTCCTGACTTTC	CASGQGAQGANVLTF
-	TRBV7-2	TRBJ2-7	TRBD1	TGTGCCAGCAGCTTTCTCCGGGACAGGCCCGAGCAGTACTTC	CASSFLRDRPEQYF
-	TRBV20-1	TRBJ2-5	TRBD2	TGCAGTGCCCTAGGAACCGGGTCTAGCGGGAGAGAGACCCAGTACTTC	CSALGTGSSGRETQYF
few	TRBV19	TRBJ2-2	TRBD1	TGTGCCAGTAGCCCCGTTGGGGGACAGCTAAACACCGGGGAGCTGTTTTTT	CASSPVGGQLNTGELFF
-	TRBV12-3/TRBV12-4	TRBJ2-2	-	TGTGCCAGCAGTGATTGGGACAAAGACACCGGGGAGCTGTTTTTT	CASSDWDKDTGELFF
-	TRBV20-1	TRBJ2-5	-	TGCAGTGCCACGGACGGGATGGAGACCCAGTACTTC	CSATDGMETQYF
-	TRBV18	TRBJ2-3	-	TGTGCCAGCTCACCACGGCCAGCTAGCACAGATACGCAGTATTTT	CASSPRPASTDTQYF
-	TRBV6-1	TRBJ2-5	-	TGTGCCAGCAGTGAAGTTAGATGGGAGACCCAGTACTTC	CASSEVRWETQYF
few	TRBV5-1	TRBJ2-3	TRBD2	TGCGCCAGCAGCTTGAGTCTGGCGGGAGTGACAGATACGCAGTATTTT	CASSLSLAGVTDTQYF
-	TRBV6-2/TRBV6-3	TRBJ2-3	TRBD2	TGTGCCAGCAGTTACTCGACCCAGCGGGACTACACAGATACGCAGTATTTT	CASSYSTQRDYTDTQYF
few	TRBV3-1	TRBJ1-6	-	TGTGCCAGCCAGGTGGGGACCTATAATTCACCCCTCCACTTT	CASQVGTYNSPLHF
-	TRBV7-6	TRBJ1-5	-	TGTGCCAGCAGCCCGCGAGGGGGGGGCGACGGCAATCAGCCCCAGCATTTT	CASSPRGGGDGNQPQHF
few	TRBV9	TRBJ2-5	-	TGTGCCAGCAGCGTAGGAGTTAAGGGGAGGTACCAAGAGACCCAGTACTTC	CASSVGVKGRYQETQYF
few	TRBV20-1	TRBJ1-1	TRBD1	TGCAGTGCTAGAGACCCCGGGACAGGGTACACTGAAGCTTTCTTT	CSARDPGTGYTEAFF
-	TRBV11-3	TRBJ2-5	TRBD2	TGTGCCAGCGGTAGCGGGGGGACCCTCCAAGAGACCCAGTACTTC	CASGSGGTLQETQYF